This T cell receptor beta chain was identified during a study of blood T cell repertoires in COVID-19. V lost 7 bases and J lost 4; bases outside the gene matches: 10. There are 15 residues in the CDR3. The germline V gene has CDR1 LGHDT and CDR2 YNNKEL (reference sequence). The repertoire was sequenced with immunoSEQ multiplex PCR; TCRdb's copy has only in-frame clones and lacks some. The table records some 45,000 clones, nearly 90% of them present only once. The source material was peripheral blood. V gene TRBV3-1 (or the pseudogene TRBV3-2) combines with J gene TRBJ1-2; 9 bases match TRBD1. The sequence was collected from a human donor in a cohort sampled during active COVID-19. CDR3 DNA sequence: TGTGCCAGCACACGTGCCGGACAGGGGTCCTATGGCTACACCTTC. It codes for CASTRAGQGSYGYTF.